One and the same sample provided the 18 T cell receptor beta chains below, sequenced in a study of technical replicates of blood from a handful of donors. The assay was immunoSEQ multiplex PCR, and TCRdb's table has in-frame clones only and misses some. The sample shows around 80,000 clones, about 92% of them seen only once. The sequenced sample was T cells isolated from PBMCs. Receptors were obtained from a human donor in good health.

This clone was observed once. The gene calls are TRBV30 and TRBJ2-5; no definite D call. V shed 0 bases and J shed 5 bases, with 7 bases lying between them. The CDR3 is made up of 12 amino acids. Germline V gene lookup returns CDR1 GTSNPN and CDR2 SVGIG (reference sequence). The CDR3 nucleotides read TGTGCCTGGAGTGTCTCGCGGGAGACCCAGTACTTC. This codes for CAWSVSRETQYF. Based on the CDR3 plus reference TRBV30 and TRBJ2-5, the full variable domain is SQTIHQWPATLVQPVGSPLSLECTVEGTSNPNLYWYRQAAGRGLQLLFYSVGIGQISSEVPQNLSASRPQDRQFILSSKKLLLSDSGFYLCAWSVSRETQYFGPGTRLLVL.

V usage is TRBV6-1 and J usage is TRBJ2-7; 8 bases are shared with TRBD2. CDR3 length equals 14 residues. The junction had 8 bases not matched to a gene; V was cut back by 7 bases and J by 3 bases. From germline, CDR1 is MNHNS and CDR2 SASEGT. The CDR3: CASNRAGGDYEQYF. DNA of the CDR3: TGTGCCAGCAACCGCGCCGGGGGGGACTACGAGCAGTACTTC.

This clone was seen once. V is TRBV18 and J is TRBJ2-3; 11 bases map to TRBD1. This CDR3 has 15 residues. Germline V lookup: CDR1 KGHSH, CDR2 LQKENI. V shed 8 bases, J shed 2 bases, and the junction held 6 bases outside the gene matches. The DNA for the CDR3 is TGTGCCAGCCGTTGGACAGGGGGCCCCACAGATACGCAGTATTTT. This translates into CASRWTGGPTDTQYF.

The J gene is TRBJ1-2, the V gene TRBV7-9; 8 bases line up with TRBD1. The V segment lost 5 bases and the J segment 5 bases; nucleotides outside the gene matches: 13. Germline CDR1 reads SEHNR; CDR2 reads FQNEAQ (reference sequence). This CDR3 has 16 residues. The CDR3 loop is CASSRDRPQQLYGYTF. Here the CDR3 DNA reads TGTGCCAGCAGCCGGGACAGGCCCCAACAATTATATGGCTACACCTTC.

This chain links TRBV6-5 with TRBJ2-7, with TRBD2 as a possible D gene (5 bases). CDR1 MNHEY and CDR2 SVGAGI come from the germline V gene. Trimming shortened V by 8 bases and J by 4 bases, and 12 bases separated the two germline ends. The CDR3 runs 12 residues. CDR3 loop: CASRGLAYEQYF. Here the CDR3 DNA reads TGTGCCAGCCGGGGTCTGGCGTACGAGCAGTACTTC.

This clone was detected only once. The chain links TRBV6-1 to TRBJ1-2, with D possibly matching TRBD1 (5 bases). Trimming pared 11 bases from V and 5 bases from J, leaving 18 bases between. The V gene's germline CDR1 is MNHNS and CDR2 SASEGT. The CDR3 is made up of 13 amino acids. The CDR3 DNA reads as TGTGCCGCTAGAAGGCAGGGTGGATATGGCTACACCTTC. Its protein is CAARRQGGYGYTF.

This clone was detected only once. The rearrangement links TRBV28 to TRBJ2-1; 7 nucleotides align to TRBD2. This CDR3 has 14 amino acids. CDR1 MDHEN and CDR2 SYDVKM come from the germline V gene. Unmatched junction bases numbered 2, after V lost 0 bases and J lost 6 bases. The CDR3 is CASSLWGEGNEQFF. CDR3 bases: TGTGCCAGCAGTTTATGGGGGGAGGGCAATGAGCAGTTCTTC.

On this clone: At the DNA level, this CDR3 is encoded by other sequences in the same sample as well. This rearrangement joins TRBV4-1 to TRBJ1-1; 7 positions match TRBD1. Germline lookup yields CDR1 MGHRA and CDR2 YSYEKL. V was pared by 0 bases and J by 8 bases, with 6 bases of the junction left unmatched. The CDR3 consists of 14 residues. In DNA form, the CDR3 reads TGCGCCAGCAGCCAAGAAATTAAGGGGGCCGAAGCTTTCTTT. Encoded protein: CASSQEIKGAEAFF.

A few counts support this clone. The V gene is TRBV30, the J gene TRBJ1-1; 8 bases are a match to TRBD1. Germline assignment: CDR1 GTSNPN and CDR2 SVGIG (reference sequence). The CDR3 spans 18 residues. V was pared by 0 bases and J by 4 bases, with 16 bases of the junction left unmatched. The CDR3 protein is CAWSVLTGAKGSSTEAFF. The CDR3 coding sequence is TGTGCCTGGAGTGTACTGACAGGGGCAAAGGGGTCTTCCACTGAAGCTTTCTTT.

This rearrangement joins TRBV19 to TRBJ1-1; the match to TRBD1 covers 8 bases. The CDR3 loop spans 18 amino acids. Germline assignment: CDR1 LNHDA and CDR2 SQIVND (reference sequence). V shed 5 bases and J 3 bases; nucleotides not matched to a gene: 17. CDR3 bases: TGTGCCAGTAGTTCGTTCCTGGGGGACAGGAGTGGGGACACTGAAGCTTTCTTT. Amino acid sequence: CASSSFLGDRSGDTEAFF.

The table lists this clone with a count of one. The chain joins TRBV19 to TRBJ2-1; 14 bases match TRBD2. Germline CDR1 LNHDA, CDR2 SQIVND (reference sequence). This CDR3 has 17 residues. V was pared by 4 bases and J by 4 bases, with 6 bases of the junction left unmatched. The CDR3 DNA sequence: TGTGCCAGTAGTACACCCGGGACTAGCGGGAGATACAATGAGCAGTTCTTC. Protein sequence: CASSTPGTSGRYNEQFF.

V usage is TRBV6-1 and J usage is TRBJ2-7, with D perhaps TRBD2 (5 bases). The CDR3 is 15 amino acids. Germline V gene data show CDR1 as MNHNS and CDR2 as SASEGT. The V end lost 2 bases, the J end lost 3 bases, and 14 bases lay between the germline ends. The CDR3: CASSEFGNPLYEQYF. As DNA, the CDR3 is TGTGCCAGCAGTGAATTCGGGAACCCCCTCTACGAGCAGTACTTC.

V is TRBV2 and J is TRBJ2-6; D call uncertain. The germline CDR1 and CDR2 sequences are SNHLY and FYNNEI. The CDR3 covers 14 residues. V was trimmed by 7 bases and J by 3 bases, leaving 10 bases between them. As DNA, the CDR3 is TGTGCCAGCATGCGTGTATTTGGGGCCAACGTCCTGACTTTC. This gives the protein CASMRVFGANVLTF.

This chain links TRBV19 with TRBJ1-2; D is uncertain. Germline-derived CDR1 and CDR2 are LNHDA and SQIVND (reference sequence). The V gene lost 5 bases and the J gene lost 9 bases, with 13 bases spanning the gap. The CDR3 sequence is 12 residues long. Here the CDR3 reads CASSPPTERYTF. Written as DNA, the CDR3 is TGTGCCAGTAGTCCCCCGACGGAGCGCTACACCTTC.

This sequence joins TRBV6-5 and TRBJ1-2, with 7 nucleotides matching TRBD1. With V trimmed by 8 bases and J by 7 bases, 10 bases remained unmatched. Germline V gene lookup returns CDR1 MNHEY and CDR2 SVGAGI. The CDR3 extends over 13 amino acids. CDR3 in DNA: TGTGCCAGCCTGAGGGACAGCGCAAGTGGCTACACCTTC. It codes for CASLRDSASGYTF.

CDR3 loop: CASSRQSTDGYTF. For the CDR3, the DNA is TGCGCCAGCAGCCGACAGTCCACGGATGGCTACACCTTC. The V gene is TRBV5-1, the J gene TRBJ1-2, with TRBD1 as a possible D gene (5 bases). The germline V and J ends were trimmed by 4 bases and 6 bases, with 13 bases remaining between them. CDR1 is SGHRS and CDR2 is YFSETQ in the germline V gene. The CDR3 contains 13 residues. Drawing the rest from reference TRBV5-1 and TRBJ1-2, the complete variable domain is KAGVTQTPRYLIKTRGQQVTLSCSPISGHRSVSWYQQTPGQGLQFLFEYFSETQRNKGNFPGRFSGRQFSNSRSEMNVSTLELGDSALYLCASSRQSTDGYTFGSGTRLTVV.

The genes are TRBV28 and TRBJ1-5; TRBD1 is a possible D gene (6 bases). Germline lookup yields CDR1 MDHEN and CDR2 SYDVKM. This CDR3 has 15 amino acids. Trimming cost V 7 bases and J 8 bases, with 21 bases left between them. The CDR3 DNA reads TGTGCCAGCACCTTACAGGGTATATCGTCTAAGCCCCAGCATTTT. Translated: CASTLQGISSKPQHF.

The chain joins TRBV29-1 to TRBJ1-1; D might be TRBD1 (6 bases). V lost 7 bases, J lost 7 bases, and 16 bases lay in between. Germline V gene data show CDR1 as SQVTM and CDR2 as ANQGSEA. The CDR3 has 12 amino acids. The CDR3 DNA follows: TGCAGCGCCGCAAAAGTGGACAGTGAAGCTTTCTTT. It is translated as CSAAKVDSEAFF.